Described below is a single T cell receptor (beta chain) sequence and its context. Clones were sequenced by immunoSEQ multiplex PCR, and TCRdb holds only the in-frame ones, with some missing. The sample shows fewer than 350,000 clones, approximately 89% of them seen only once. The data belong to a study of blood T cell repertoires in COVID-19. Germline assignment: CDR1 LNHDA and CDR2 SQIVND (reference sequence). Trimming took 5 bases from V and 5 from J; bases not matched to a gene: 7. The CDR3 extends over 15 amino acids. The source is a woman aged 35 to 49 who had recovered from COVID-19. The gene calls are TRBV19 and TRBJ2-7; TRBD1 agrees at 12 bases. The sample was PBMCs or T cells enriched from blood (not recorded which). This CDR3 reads CASSQGQGAVHEQYF. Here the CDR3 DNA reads TGTGCCAGTAGTCAGGGACAGGGGGCCGTACACGAGCAGTACTTC. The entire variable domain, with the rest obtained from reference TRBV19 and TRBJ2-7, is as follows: DGGITQSPKYLFRKEGQNVTLSCEQNLNHDAMYWYRQDPGQGLRLIYYSQIVNDFQKGDIAEGYSVSREKKESFPLTVTSAQKNPTAFYLCASSQGQGAVHEQYFGPGTRLTVT.